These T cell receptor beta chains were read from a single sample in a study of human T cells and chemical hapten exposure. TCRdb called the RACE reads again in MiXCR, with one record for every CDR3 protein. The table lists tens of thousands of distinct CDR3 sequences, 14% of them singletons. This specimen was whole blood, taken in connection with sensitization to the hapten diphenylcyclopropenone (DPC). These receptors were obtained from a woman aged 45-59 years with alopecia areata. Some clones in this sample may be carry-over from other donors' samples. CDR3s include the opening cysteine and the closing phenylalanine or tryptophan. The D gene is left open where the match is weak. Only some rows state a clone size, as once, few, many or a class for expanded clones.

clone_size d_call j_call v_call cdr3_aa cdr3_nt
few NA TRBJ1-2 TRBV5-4 CASSLVQGTYGYTF TGTGCCAGCAGCTTGGTGCAGGGAACCTATGGCTACACCTTC
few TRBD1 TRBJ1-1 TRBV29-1 CSVGQGAYGTEAFF TGCAGCGTCGGACAGGGGGCTTATGGCACTGAAGCTTTCTTT
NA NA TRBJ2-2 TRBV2 CASRTDRSGELFF TGTGCCAGCAGGACCGACAGGTCCGGGGAGCTGTTTTTT
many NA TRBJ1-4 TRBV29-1 CSAGTSNEKLFF TGCAGCGCCGGGACCAGTAATGAAAAACTGTTTTTT
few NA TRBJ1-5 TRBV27 CASSPRGGTYSNQPQHF TGTGCCAGCTCCCCCCGTGGGGGGACCTATAGCAATCAGCCCCAGCATTTT
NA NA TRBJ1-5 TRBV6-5 CASSSRVSNQPQHF TGTGCCAGCAGTAGCAGGGTTAGCAATCAGCCCCAGCATTTT
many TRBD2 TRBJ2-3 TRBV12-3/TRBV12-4 CASSPRTSGSTDTQYF TGTGCCAGCAGTCCACGGACTAGCGGGAGCACAGATACGCAGTATTTT
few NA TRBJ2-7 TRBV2 CATLNRLEQYF TGTGCCACTTTGAACCGCTTGGAGCAGTACTTC
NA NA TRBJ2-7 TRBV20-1 CSAWSERAYEQYF TGCAGTGCGTGGTCGGAGCGGGCCTACGAGCAGTACTTC
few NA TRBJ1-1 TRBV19 CASSKYRENTEAFF TGTGCCAGTAGTAAATATCGGGAAAACACTGAAGCTTTCTTT
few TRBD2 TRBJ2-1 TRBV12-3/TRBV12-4 CASSPSSGSGYNEQFF TGTGCCAGCAGTCCCTCAAGCGGGAGTGGTTACAATGAGCAGTTCTTC
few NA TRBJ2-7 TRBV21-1 CASSRSLGTATYEQYF TGTGCCAGCAGCAGAAGCCTAGGGACAGCGACCTACGAGCAGTACTTC
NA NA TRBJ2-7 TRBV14 CASSQKSYEQYF TGTGCCAGCAGCCAAAAAAGCTACGAGCAGTACTTC
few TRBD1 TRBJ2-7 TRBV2 CASSVAGTAYEQYF TGTGCCAGCAGTGTTGCCGGGACAGCCTACGAGCAGTACTTC
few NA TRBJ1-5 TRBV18 CASSPQTANNQPQHF TGTGCCAGCTCACCCCAGACAGCCAACAATCAGCCCCAGCATTTT
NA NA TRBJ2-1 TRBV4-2 CASSQWPEQFF TGTGCCAGCAGCCAATGGCCCGAGCAGTTCTTC
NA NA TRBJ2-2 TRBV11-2 CASSRAGGSNTGELFF TGTGCCAGCAGCCGAGCTGGCGGATCGAACACCGGGGAGCTGTTTTTT
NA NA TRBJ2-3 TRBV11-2 CASSLVRAGTDTQYF TGTGCCAGCAGCTTAGTCCGGGCAGGGACAGATACGCAGTATTTT
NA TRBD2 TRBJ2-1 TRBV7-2 CASSLGRGRGSNEQFF TGTGCCAGCAGCTTAGGTCGCGGGAGGGGGAGCAATGAGCAGTTCTTC
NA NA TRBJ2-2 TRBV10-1 CASSGQSMGTGELFF TGCGCCAGCAGTGGCCAGAGTATGGGGACCGGGGAGCTGTTTTTT
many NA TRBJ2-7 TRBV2 CASRATKYEQYF TGTGCCAGCAGAGCAACGAAATACGAGCAGTACTTC
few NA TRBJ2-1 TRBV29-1 CSGGRDEQFF TGCAGCGGGGGGCGGGATGAGCAGTTCTTC
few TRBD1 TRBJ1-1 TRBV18 CASSPNPGQGTEAFF TGTGCCAGCTCACCGAATCCGGGACAGGGCACTGAAGCTTTCTTT
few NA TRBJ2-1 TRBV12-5 CASGLMGNEQFF TGTGCTAGTGGTTTGATGGGTAATGAGCAGTTCTTC
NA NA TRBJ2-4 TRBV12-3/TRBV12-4 CASSLIDSKNIQYF TGTGCCAGCAGTTTGATCGACAGCAAAAACATTCAGTACTTC
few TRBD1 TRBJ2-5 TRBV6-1 CASSADRAGETQYF TGTGCCAGCAGTGCGGACAGGGCTGGAGAGACCCAGTACTTC
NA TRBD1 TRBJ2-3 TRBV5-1 CASSQDRAFTDTQYF TGCGCCAGCAGCCAGGACAGGGCATTCACAGATACGCAGTATTTT
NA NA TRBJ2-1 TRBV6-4 CASAVDRYLNNEQFF TGTGCCAGCGCAGTAGACAGGTATCTAAACAATGAGCAGTTCTTC
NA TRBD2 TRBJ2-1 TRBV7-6 CASSLISGGPDEQFF TGTGCCAGCAGCTTAATATCGGGAGGGCCCGATGAGCAGTTCTTC
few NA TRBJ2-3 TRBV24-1 CATSDLQGSTDTQYF TGTGCCACCAGTGATTTGCAGGGATCCACAGATACGCAGTATTTT
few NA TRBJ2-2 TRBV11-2 CASSLQPNTGELFF TGTGCCAGCAGCTTACAGCCTAACACCGGGGAGCTGTTTTTT
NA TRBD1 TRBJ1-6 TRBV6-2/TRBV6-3 CASRLTGQGIRPPSSPLHF TGTGCCAGCAGATTAACGGGACAGGGGATTCGTCCTCCGTCGTCACCCCTCCACTTT
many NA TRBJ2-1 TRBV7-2 CASSLDGSSYNEQFF TGTGCCAGCAGCTTAGACGGGAGCTCCTACAATGAGCAGTTCTTC
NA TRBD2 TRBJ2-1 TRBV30 CAWRRGDYNEQFF TGTGCCTGGAGGCGGGGGGACTACAATGAGCAGTTCTTC
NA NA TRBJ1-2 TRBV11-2 CASTLSRANYGYTF TGTGCCAGCACCCTGAGCAGGGCTAACTATGGCTACACCTTC
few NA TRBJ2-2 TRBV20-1 CSAIDSNGPRGTGELFF TGCAGTGCCATAGACTCTAATGGGCCGAGAGGAACCGGGGAGCTGTTTTTT
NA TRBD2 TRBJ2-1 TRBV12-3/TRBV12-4 CASSRTSGSFSEQFF TGTGCCAGCAGTCGGACTAGCGGGAGCTTTAGTGAGCAGTTCTTC
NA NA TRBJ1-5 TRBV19 CASNRVLNSNQPQHF TGTGCCAGTAATAGGGTTCTTAATAGCAATCAGCCCCAGCATTTT
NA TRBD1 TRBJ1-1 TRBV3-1 CASSLDRVNTEAFF TGTGCCAGCAGCCTGGACAGGGTGAACACTGAAGCTTTCTTT
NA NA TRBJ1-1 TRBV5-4 CASSSSYNTEAFF TGTGCCAGCAGCTCCAGTTATAACACTGAAGCTTTCTTT
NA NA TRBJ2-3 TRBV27 CASSDLRQAGDTQYF TGTGCCAGCAGTGATCTAAGACAGGCCGGAGATACGCAGTATTTT
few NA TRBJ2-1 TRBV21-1 CASSNNEREMPYNEQFF TGTGCCAGCAGCAATAACGAGCGGGAGATGCCCTACAATGAGCAGTTCTTC
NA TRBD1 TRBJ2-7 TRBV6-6 CASSWDRDYEQYF TGTGCCAGCAGCTGGGACAGGGACTACGAGCAGTACTTC